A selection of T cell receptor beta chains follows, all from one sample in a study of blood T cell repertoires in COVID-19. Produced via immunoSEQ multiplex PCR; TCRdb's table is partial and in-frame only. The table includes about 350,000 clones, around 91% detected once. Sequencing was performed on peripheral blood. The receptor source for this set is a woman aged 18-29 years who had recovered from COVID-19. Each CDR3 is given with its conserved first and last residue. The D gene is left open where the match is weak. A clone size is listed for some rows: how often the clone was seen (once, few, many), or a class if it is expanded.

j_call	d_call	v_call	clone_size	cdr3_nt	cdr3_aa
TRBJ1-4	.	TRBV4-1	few	TGCGCCAGCAGCCAAACCGTCTCAGGCGGGGAAAAACTGTTTTTT	CASSQTVSGGEKLFF
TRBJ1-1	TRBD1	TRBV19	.	TGTGCCAGTAGTGGACAGGCGAACACTGAAGCTTTCTTT	CASSGQANTEAFF
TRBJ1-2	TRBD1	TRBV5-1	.	TGCGCCAGCAGCTTGGGTTCAGGGGGCCGTACTAACTATGGCTACACCTTC	CASSLGSGGRTNYGYTF
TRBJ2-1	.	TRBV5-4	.	TGTGCCAGCAGCGACCGTGGGACTTTTCTGTTCTTC	CASSDRGTFLFF
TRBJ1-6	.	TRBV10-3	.	TGTGCCATCGCTAACCAGGGGATTAATTCACCCCTCCACTTT	CAIANQGINSPLHF
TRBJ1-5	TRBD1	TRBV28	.	TGTGCCAGCAGTTTTTTAGGGGCGGACAGGCAGCCCCAGCATTTT	CASSFLGADRQPQHF
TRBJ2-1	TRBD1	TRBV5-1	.	TGCGCCAGCAGCTTGATGATGACAGGGGGGACCTCCAATGAGCAGTTCTTC	CASSLMMTGGTSNEQFF
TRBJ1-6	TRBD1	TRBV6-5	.	TGTGCCAGCAGCGGGACAGCATCACCCCTCCACTTT	CASSGTASPLHF
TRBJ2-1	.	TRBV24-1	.	TGTGCCACCACTAGTACTAGAGGTGATGAGCAGTTCTTC	CATTSTRGDEQFF
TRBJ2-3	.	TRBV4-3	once	TGCGCCAGCAGCCAAGTTGACAGGTTATCAGATACGCAGTATTTT	CASSQVDRLSDTQYF
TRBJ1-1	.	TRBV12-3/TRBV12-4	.	TGTGCCAGCAGTGTTCGGAACACTGAAGCTTTCTTT	CASSVRNTEAFF
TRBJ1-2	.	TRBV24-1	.	TGTGCCACGAGAGGACAGAACTATGGCTACACCTTC	CATRGQNYGYTF
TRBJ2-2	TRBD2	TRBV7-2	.	TGTGCCAGCAGCTCCTTTAGCGGGACCACCGGGGAGCTGTTTTTT	CASSSFSGTTGELFF
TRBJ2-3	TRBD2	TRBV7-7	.	TGTGCCAGCAGCTCTGATCTTGGACTAGCGGGAGGGCCGCATACGCAGTATTTT	CASSSDLGLAGGPHTQYF
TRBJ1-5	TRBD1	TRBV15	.	TGTGCCACCAGCAGAGGGACAGGGGGCTGGACACCCCAGCATTTT	CATSRGTGGWTPQHF
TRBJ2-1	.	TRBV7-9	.	TGTGCCAGCAGCCCGGCAGCGTTCTCCTACAATGAGCAGTTCTTC	CASSPAAFSYNEQFF
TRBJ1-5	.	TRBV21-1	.	TGTGCCAGCAGCACAGACAGGGTGCGCAATCAGCCCCAGCATTTT	CASSTDRVRNQPQHF
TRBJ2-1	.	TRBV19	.	TGTGCCAGTAGTATGGACTTCCTTGGTAATGAGCAGTTCTTC	CASSMDFLGNEQFF
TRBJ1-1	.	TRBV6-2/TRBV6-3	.	TGTGCCAGCAGTAGAGTAAGCACTGAAGCTTTCTTT	CASSRVSTEAFF
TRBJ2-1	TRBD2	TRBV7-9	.	TGTGCCAGCAGCTTAGAATGGCTTGCGGGAGGCTACAATGAGCAGTTCTTC	CASSLEWLAGGYNEQFF
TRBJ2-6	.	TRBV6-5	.	TGTGCCAGCAGTTCCGTTATATACTCTGGGGCCAACGTCCTGACTTTC	CASSSVIYSGANVLTF
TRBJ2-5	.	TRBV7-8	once	TGTGCCAGCAGCCCCGACAGGTGGGGAGAGACCCAGTACTTC	CASSPDRWGETQYF
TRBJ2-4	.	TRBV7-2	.	TGTGCCAGCAGCTTAAACTCCTACTGGGCCAAAAACATTCAGTACTTC	CASSLNSYWAKNIQYF
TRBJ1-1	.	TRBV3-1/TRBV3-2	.	TGTGCCAGCAGCCCTAGAGGTACAGGGACCCTTCCTACCACTGAAGCTTTCTTT	CASSPRGTGTLPTTEAFF
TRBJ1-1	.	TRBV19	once	TGTGCCAGTAGTCCCCAGACAGTGAACACTGAAGCTTTCTTT	CASSPQTVNTEAFF
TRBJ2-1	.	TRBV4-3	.	TGCGCCAGCAGCCAAGGCATCGGCTCCTACAATGAGCAGTTCTTC	CASSQGIGSYNEQFF
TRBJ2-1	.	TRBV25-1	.	TGTGCCAGCAGTAGTGCTAGCGAGGAGCAGTTCTTC	CASSSASEEQFF
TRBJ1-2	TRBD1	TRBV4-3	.	TGCGCCAGCAGCCAATATTATATCCCGGGACAGGGAGATGGCTACACCTTC	CASSQYYIPGQGDGYTF
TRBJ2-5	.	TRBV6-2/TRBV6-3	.	TGTGCCAGCAGTTCTGCCCTTTTCGGGCAAGAGACCCAGTACTTC	CASSSALFGQETQYF
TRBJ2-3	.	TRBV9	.	TGTGCCAGCAGCGTAGACCCTAGGTCATACACAGATACGCAGTATTTT	CASSVDPRSYTDTQYF
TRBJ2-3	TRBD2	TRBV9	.	TGTGCCAGCAGTGACAGACTAGCGGGAGCAGATACGCAGTATTTT	CASSDRLAGADTQYF
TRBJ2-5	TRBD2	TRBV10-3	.	TGTGCCGGAAGGGCTAGCGGGAGGCCCCAAGAGACCCAGTACTTC	CAGRASGRPQETQYF
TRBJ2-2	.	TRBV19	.	TGTGCCAGTAGTATAGAAACCCTGCTAAGCGGAAACACCGGGGAGCTGTTTTTT	CASSIETLLSGNTGELFF
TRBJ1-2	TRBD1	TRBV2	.	TGTGCCAGCAACGGACAGGGAGCATCTCGAAACTATGGCTACACCTTC	CASNGQGASRNYGYTF
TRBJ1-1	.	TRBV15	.	TGTGCCACCAGGTGGGGCGGGGGGACTGAAGCTTTCTTT	CATRWGGGTEAFF
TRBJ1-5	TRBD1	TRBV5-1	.	TGCGCCAGCAGCGAAACCGGGACAGGGAACCAGCCCCAGCATTTT	CASSETGTGNQPQHF
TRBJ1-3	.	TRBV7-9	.	TGTGCCAGCAGCTCCACCCAGTTCTCTGGAAACACCATATATTTT	CASSSTQFSGNTIYF
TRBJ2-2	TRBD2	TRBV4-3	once	TGCGCCAGCAGCTTAGCGGGAGTCACCGGGGAGCTGTTTTTT	CASSLAGVTGELFF
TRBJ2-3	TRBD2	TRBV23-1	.	TGCGCCAGCAGTCAATCTAGCGGGAGGGCCGACGATACGCAGTATTTT	CASSQSSGRADDTQYF
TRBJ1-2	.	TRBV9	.	TGTGCCAGCAGCCCTCAACATAGCATAAACTATGGCTACACCTTC	CASSPQHSINYGYTF
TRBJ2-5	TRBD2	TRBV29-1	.	TGCAGCGTTGAGGGTAGTCTAGCGGGCTTACAAGAGACCCAGTACTTC	CSVEGSLAGLQETQYF
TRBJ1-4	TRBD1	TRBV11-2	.	TGTGCCAGCAGCCCCCGCGACAGGGGCGCTAATGAAAAACTGTTTTTT	CASSPRDRGANEKLFF
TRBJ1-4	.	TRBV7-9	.	TGTGCCAGCAACGAGGGTGCCGGGGAAAAACTGTTTTTT	CASNEGAGEKLFF
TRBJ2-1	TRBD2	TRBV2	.	TGTGCCAGCAGTGAAAGCGGACTAGCGGTGTTTAATGAGCAGTTCTTC	CASSESGLAVFNEQFF
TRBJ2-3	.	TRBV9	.	TGTGCCAGCAGCCTCGTCACAGATACGCAGTATTTT	CASSLVTDTQYF
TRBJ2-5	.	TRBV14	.	TGTGCCAGCAGCCAAGTCCCCGAAGAGACCCAGTACTTC	CASSQVPEETQYF
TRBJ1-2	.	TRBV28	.	TGTGCCAGCAGTCCAATGAGCGGCTTGGCGGCATATTCTAACTATGGCTACACCTTC	CASSPMSGLAAYSNYGYTF
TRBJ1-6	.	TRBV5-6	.	TGTGCCAGCAGCTTATGGGGAGGAGTAAATAATTCACCCCTCCACTTT	CASSLWGGVNNSPLHF
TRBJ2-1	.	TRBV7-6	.	TGTGCCAGCAGCTTAGTGGCGGGGCCGAGCTCCTACAATGAGCAGTTCTTC	CASSLVAGPSSYNEQFF
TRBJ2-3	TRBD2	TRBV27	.	TGTGCCAGCAGTGCGACTAGCGGGAGGCCTAGCACAGATACGCAGTATTTT	CASSATSGRPSTDTQYF